Listed below are T cell receptor beta chains from one sample, sequenced in a study of beta chain features in type 1 diabetes. TCRdb keeps only in-frame clones here, not all; method: immunoSEQ multiplex PCR. The sample consists of a few hundred thousand clones, roughly 11% of them appearing once. What was sequenced was central memory CD4+ T cells from blood. These receptors were taken from a man aged 18 to 30 in good health. CDR3s include the opening cysteine and the closing phenylalanine or tryptophan. The D gene is left open where the match is weak. Rows may omit the clone size; those that give it use once, few, many or a size class.

size	V	J	D	DNA	CDR3
once	TRBV20-1	TRBJ2-7	NA	TGCAGTACCAGACTAGTCTACGAGCAGTACTTC	CSTRLVYEQYF
NA	TRBV30	TRBJ1-1	TRBD1	TGTGCCTGGACCCTGTCCGGGACAGGGGGATTAGCTTTCTTT	CAWTLSGTGGLAFF
few	TRBV25-1	TRBJ2-5	NA	TGTGCCAGCAGTGAATTCAGGAGCGGGCCGCCCCAAGAGACCCAGTACTTC	CASSEFRSGPPQETQYF
many	TRBV6-1	TRBJ1-1	NA	TGTGCCAGCAGGGATATGGTGGGGGTCGGCACTGAAGCTTTCTTT	CASRDMVGVGTEAFF
few	TRBV7-2	TRBJ1-2	NA	TGTGCCAGCAGCCCCCACAGGGAAACTAACTATGGCTACACCTTC	CASSPHRETNYGYTF
NA	TRBV18	TRBJ2-1	TRBD1	TGTGCCAGCTCAGCCGGGACAGGGGGGTACAATGAGCAGTTCTTC	CASSAGTGGYNEQFF
few	TRBV29-1	TRBJ1-2	TRBD1	TGCAGCGTCCACAACCCCGGGGCAGGGGGCGATGGCTACACCTTC	CSVHNPGAGGDGYTF
few	TRBV7-2	TRBJ2-1	NA	TGTGCCAGCCGAGAGGTGGGTGAGCAGTTCTTC	CASREVGEQFF
few	TRBV29-1	TRBJ2-7	TRBD1	TGCAGCGCGCAAGAGGGGGCTTCCGAGCAGTACTTC	CSAQEGASEQYF
few	TRBV5-1	TRBJ1-2	NA	TGCGCCAGCAGCTTGTCGCTGAAAGCTAACTATGGCTACACCTTC	CASSLSLKANYGYTF
few	TRBV7-9	TRBJ2-3	NA	TGTGCCAGCAGCCTAGCGTCCGGGGGGCGCAGACCCGATACGCAGTATTTT	CASSLASGGRRPDTQYF
few	TRBV28	TRBJ2-7	TRBD2	TGTGCCGGTAGTTCTAGCGGATCCTACGAGCAGTACTTC	CAGSSSGSYEQYF
few	TRBV10-3	TRBJ2-3	TRBD2	TGTGCCATCAGTGATACTAGCGGAGAAGATGATACGCAGTATTTT	CAISDTSGEDDTQYF
NA	TRBV7-9	TRBJ2-7	TRBD1	TGTGCCAGCAGCTTCGGGACAGGTCGCTACGAGCAGTACTTC	CASSFGTGRYEQYF
NA	TRBV11-2	TRBJ2-5	NA	TGTGCCAGCAGCTTGAACTCCGGGAGCATACAAGAGACCCAGTACTTC	CASSLNSGSIQETQYF
few	TRBV25-1	TRBJ1-4	NA	TGTGCCAGCGCAAAGTGGGTGGCGGGGATAGATCGGGAAAAACTGTTTTTT	CASAKWVAGIDREKLFF
NA	TRBV5-4	TRBJ2-3	NA	TGTGCCAGCAGCCAAGAAGGGCATTCCACAGATACGCAGTATTTT	CASSQEGHSTDTQYF
few	TRBV6-1	TRBJ2-4	NA	TGTGCCAGCAGGGGAGTAGCCAAAAACATTCAGTACTTC	CASRGVAKNIQYF
few	TRBV7-2	TRBJ2-5	TRBD2	TGTGCCAGCAGCCCGGGACTAGCACGGCAAGAGACCCAGTACTTC	CASSPGLARQETQYF
many	TRBV28	TRBJ2-7	TRBD2	TGTGCCAGCGGCCCGGGACTAGGGGACGAGCAGTACTTC	CASGPGLGDEQYF
NA	TRBV7-9	TRBJ2-1	TRBD2	TGTGCCAGCAGACCACCGGGACTAGGGATCTACAATGAGCAGTTCTTC	CASRPPGLGIYNEQFF
few	TRBV6-6	TRBJ2-2	TRBD2	TGTGCCAGCATGTATGGGGAGGGCGGGGAGCTGTTTTTT	CASMYGEGGELFF
few	TRBV28	TRBJ2-7	NA	TGTGCCAGCAAGCTGGGACACCTGAGCCCCTACGAGCAGTACTTC	CASKLGHLSPYEQYF
NA	TRBV7-2	TRBJ2-3	TRBD2	TGTGCCAGCAGCTTTGCCAGCGGGGGCACAGATACGCAGTATTTT	CASSFASGGTDTQYF
many	TRBV7-6	TRBJ2-7	NA	TGTGCCAGCAGCTTATGGGGGGACGAGCAGTACTTC	CASSLWGDEQYF
NA	TRBV27	TRBJ2-2	NA	TGTGCCAGCAGTTTAAACCGGCAGGCGCCCGGGGAGCTGTTTTTT	CASSLNRQAPGELFF
few	TRBV6-5	TRBJ2-3	NA	TGTGCCAGCAGCGACTTGTATACGCAGTATTTT	CASSDLYTQYF
few	TRBV7-2	TRBJ1-1	NA	TGTGCCAGCAGCTTCGCCTTGGACACTGAAGCTTTCTTT	CASSFALDTEAFF
NA	TRBV7-3	TRBJ1-2	NA	TGTGCCAGCAGCTTAACGGCGGAAGGTGACTATGGCTACACCTTC	CASSLTAEGDYGYTF
few	TRBV30	TRBJ2-1	NA	TGTGCCTGGAGTGAGGGTAGCGGCCTCTATAATGAGCAGTTCTTC	CAWSEGSGLYNEQFF
NA	TRBV30	TRBJ2-1	TRBD2	TGTGCCTGGAGCCGGGAGATAGCGGGAGTGTCCAATGAGCAGTTCTTC	CAWSREIAGVSNEQFF
few	TRBV30	TRBJ1-5	NA	TGTGCCTGGAACCCTGACATCAATAGCAATCAGCCCCAGCATTTT	CAWNPDINSNQPQHF
few	TRBV14	TRBJ2-1	NA	TGTGCCAGCAGCCAAGCGAAGACTAGTATCAATGAGCAGTTCTTC	CASSQAKTSINEQFF
few	TRBV9	TRBJ2-3	NA	TGTGCCAGCAGCGTATCAGGGTGGAACACAGATACGCAGTATTTT	CASSVSGWNTDTQYF
many	TRBV5-4	TRBJ2-7	NA	TGTGCCAGCAGCTTGGAGCGCGGTAGCGGAGGGTTTCACGAGCAGTACTTC	CASSLERGSGGFHEQYF
NA	TRBV28	TRBJ2-1	TRBD1	TGTGCCAGCAGTTTATCGGGACAGGGGGCAAACAATGAGCAGTTCTTC	CASSLSGQGANNEQFF
NA	TRBV18	TRBJ2-5	NA	TGTGCCAGCTCACCACCAGGGGAAGAGACCCAGTACTTC	CASSPPGEETQYF
many	TRBV15	TRBJ1-2	NA	TGTGCCACCAGCAGAGAACAGATCTATGGCTACACCTTC	CATSREQIYGYTF
NA	TRBV30	TRBJ2-5	TRBD1	TGTGCCTGGAGGGGGGAGACAGGGCCCCAAGAGACCCAGTACTTC	CAWRGETGPQETQYF
NA	TRBV7-9	TRBJ1-1	NA	TGTGCCAGCAGCTTTCAGGTGAACACTGAAGCTTTCTTT	CASSFQVNTEAFF
few	TRBV18	TRBJ1-1	TRBD1	TGTGCCAGCTCACGGGGGACAGGGGTGGACACTGAAGCTTTCTTT	CASSRGTGVDTEAFF
many	TRBV7-2	TRBJ2-3	NA	TGTGCCAGCAGCCACCCAAGCACAGATACGCAGTATTTT	CASSHPSTDTQYF
few	TRBV30	TRBJ2-3	NA	TGTGCCTGGAGTGTTGTAGCGTCCCGCACAGATACGCAGTATTTT	CAWSVVASRTDTQYF
few	TRBV4-1	TRBJ2-5	NA	TGCGCCAGCAGCCAAGATGTGGGTGGAATAGGCGAGACCCAGTACTTC	CASSQDVGGIGETQYF
many	TRBV10-3	TRBJ2-5	NA	TGTGCCATCAGTGAGTCGATGGGGGCCGAAGAGACCCAGTACTTC	CAISESMGAEETQYF
NA	TRBV7-2	TRBJ2-3	NA	TGTGCCAGCAGTAAGACGACAGATACGCAGTATTTT	CASSKTTDTQYF
NA	TRBV30	TRBJ2-7	TRBD2	TGTGCCTGGGGATCGCTAGCGGGAGTAAAGTACTTC	CAWGSLAGVKYF
many	TRBV14	TRBJ2-6	NA	TGTGCCAGCAGCCCTACAGGGAGTGGGGCCAACGTCCTGACTTTC	CASSPTGSGANVLTF
few	TRBV10-3	TRBJ2-1	NA	TGTGCCATCAGTCTAGGGTCGAATGAGCAGTTCTTC	CAISLGSNEQFF
NA	TRBV7-2	TRBJ2-7	TRBD1	TGTGCCAGCAGCCCACCAGGGACAGGGGACGAGCAGTACTTC	CASSPPGTGDEQYF
NA	TRBV6-1	TRBJ1-4	NA	TGTGCCAGCAGGGCAGGCCCCTTCGGCGAAAAACTGTTTTTT	CASRAGPFGEKLFF
NA	TRBV29-1	TRBJ2-5	NA	TGCAGCGCCCATGGACAGACAGAGACCCAGTACTTC	CSAHGQTETQYF
NA	TRBV7-6	TRBJ2-1	NA	TGTGCCAGCAGCTCCGGCAATGAGCAGTTCTTC	CASSSGNEQFF
NA	TRBV30	TRBJ1-1	NA	TGTGCCTGGAATGACCAGGTAGAAGCTTTCTTT	CAWNDQVEAFF
many	TRBV27	TRBJ2-1	NA	TGTGCCAGCAGTTGGTGGAATGAGCAGTTCTTC	CASSWWNEQFF
NA	TRBV5-1	TRBJ2-7	NA	TGCGCCAGCAGCTCGAGGTTACAGGGAAGCTACGAGCAGTACTTC	CASSSRLQGSYEQYF
NA	TRBV5-1	TRBJ2-6	NA	TGCGCCAGCAGCTTGGACCCCTCTGGGGCCAACGTCCTGACTTTC	CASSLDPSGANVLTF
few	TRBV11-2	TRBJ1-4	NA	TGTGCCAGCAGCTTCAACAGAGACGAAAAACTGTTTTTT	CASSFNRDEKLFF
few	TRBV2	TRBJ1-6	NA	TGTGCCAGCAGTGCATACATCGCCGGGGATTCACCCCTCCACTTT	CASSAYIAGDSPLHF